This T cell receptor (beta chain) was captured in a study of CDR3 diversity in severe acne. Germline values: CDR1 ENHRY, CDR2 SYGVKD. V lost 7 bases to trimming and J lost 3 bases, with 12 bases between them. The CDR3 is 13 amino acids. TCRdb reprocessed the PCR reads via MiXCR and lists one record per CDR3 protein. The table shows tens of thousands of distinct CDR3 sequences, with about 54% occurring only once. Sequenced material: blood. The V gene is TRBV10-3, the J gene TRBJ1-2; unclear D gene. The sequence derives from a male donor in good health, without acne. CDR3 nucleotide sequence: TGTGCCATCACTCGGACCCCCGACTATGGCTACACCTTC. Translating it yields CAITRTPDYGYTF.